Presented here are 28 T cell receptor beta chains from one specimen sequenced in a study of T cells in tumors after PD-1 blockade. Profiling relied on immunoSEQ multiplex PCR, and the TCRdb table lists in-frame clones only, not all of them. The table records 30,000 to 35,000 clones, 70% to 75% of them present only once. The sequencing here drew on PBMCs, taken after anti-PD-1 treatment. These receptor sequences come from a human donor with basal cell carcinoma.

This clone was counted a few times. V gene TRBV29-1 combines with J gene TRBJ2-7, with D hard to call. This CDR3 has 12 residues. V was shortened by 5 bases and J by 2 bases, with 10 bases between the two germline ends. The germline CDR1 and CDR2 sequences are SQVTM and ANQGSEA. As DNA, the CDR3 is TGCAGCGTTCTCCAGTCAGCCTACGAGCAGTACTTC. This codes for CSVLQSAYEQYF.

The chain uses TRBV5-1 and TRBJ2-2; tentatively, D is TRBD2 (5 bases). The CDR3 loop spans 13 amino acids. From germline, CDR1 is SGHRS and CDR2 YFSETQ. Trimming shortened V by 1 base and J by 5 bases, and 6 bases separated the two germline ends. The CDR3 loop is CASSLTGTGELFF. The CDR3 region has the DNA TGCGCCAGCAGCTTGACGGGGACCGGGGAGCTGTTTTTT. Full variable domain (outside the CDR3, taken from reference TRBV5-1 and TRBJ2-2): KAGVTQTPRYLIKTRGQQVTLSCSPISGHRSVSWYQQTPGQGLQFLFEYFSETQRNKGNFPGRFSGRQFSNSRSEMNVSTLELGDSALYLCASSLTGTGELFFGEGSRLTVL.

J is TRBJ2-6 and V is TRBV28, with D perhaps given as TRBD1 or TRBD2 (5 bases each). The V gene's germline CDR1 is MDHEN and CDR2 SYDVKM. The V gene lost 4 bases and the J gene lost 4 bases, with 14 bases spanning the gap. The length of the CDR3 is 16 residues. This chain's CDR3 is CASSSPGGTGANVLTF. The CDR3 DNA sequence: TGTGCCAGCAGTTCCCCTGGGGGAACCGGGGCCAACGTCCTGACTTTC.

The genes are TRBV7-8 and TRBJ1-2, with D unresolved. The CDR3 is 15 amino acids. Germline V gene lookup returns CDR1 SGHVS and CDR2 FQNEAQ. Trimming took 1 base from V and 8 from J, leaving 17 bases between them. CDR3 nucleotides: TGTGCCAGCAGCTTAGTAGGTGGAGCGGGGAGAGGCTACACCTTC. Translating it yields CASSLVGGAGRGYTF. Full variable domain (outside the CDR3, taken from reference TRBV7-8 and TRBJ1-2): GAGVSQSPRYKVAKRGQDVALRCDPISGHVSLFWYQQALGQGPEFLTYFQNEAQLDKSGLPSDRFFAERPEGSVSTLKIQRTQQEDSAVYLCASSLVGGAGRGYTFGSGTRLTVV.

The V and J genes are TRBV6-2 or TRBV6-3 and TRBJ2-5; tentatively, D is TRBD1 (6 bases). Trimming shortened V by 2 bases and J by 1 base, and 11 bases separated the two germline ends. The CDR3 covers 15 residues. The germline gives CDR1 MNHEY, CDR2 SVGEGT. The CDR3 loop is CASSYGDRSQETQYF. The CDR3 DNA is TGTGCCAGCAGTTACGGTGACAGGAGCCAAGAGACCCAGTACTTC.

The chain recombines TRBV28 with TRBJ1-5; D unclear. The germline CDR1 and CDR2 sequences are MDHEN and SYDVKM. Trimming took off 6 bases at V and 1 base at J, with 10 bases between the two ends. CDR3 length: 14 amino acids. DNA for the CDR3: TGTGCCAGCAGAGATTTGGGGAGCAATCAGCCCCAGCATTTT. Translated, it gives CASRDLGSNQPQHF.

Note on this clone: Other DNA sequences within the sample encode an identical CDR3. This chain joins TRBV3-1 (or the pseudogene TRBV3-2) and TRBJ1-2, with 12 bases fitting TRBD1. The germline CDR1 and CDR2 sequences are LGHDT and YNNKEL (reference sequence). Trimming cost V 0 bases and J 8 bases; bases outside gene matches: 4. There are 15 residues in the CDR3. The CDR3 DNA follows: TGTGCCAGCAGCCAAGATGGGACAGGGGGCAGGGGCTACACCTTC. It codes for CASSQDGTGGRGYTF.

The table lists this clone with a few counts. The J gene is TRBJ2-2, the V gene TRBV5-8; TRBD2 is a possible D gene (6 bases). Looked up from germline, CDR1 is SGHTS and CDR2 is YDEGEE. The CDR3 extends over 13 amino acids. The V end was cut by 10 bases, the J end by 1 base, with 11 bases between. CDR3 DNA sequence: TGTGCCGGAGGGGTCCTGAACACCGGGGAGCTGTTTTTT. Residues: CAGGVLNTGELFF.

V usage is TRBV7-9 and J usage is TRBJ2-1, with no clear D. Trimming took off 3 bases at V and 6 bases at J, with 9 bases between the two ends. Germline V gene lookup returns CDR1 SEHNR and CDR2 FQNEAQ (reference sequence). This CDR3 is built from 13 residues. The CDR3, as DNA: TGTGCCAGCAGCTTGTCGGGTCCCAATGAGCAGTTCTTC. It translates to CASSLSGPNEQFF.

This clone was found a few times. The V and J genes are TRBV5-4 and TRBJ1-1; tentative D call: TRBD1 (6 bases). Trimming left V 4 bases short and J 3 bases short, with 13 bases between. The CDR3 runs 14 residues. Germline V lookup: CDR1 SGHNT, CDR2 YYREEE (reference sequence). CDR3 in DNA: TGTGCCAGCAGCCCAGGACAGCGGGACACTGAAGCTTTCTTT. Translation gives CASSPGQRDTEAFF.

The chain has TRBV27 and TRBJ1-4, with D possibly being TRBD1 (6 bases). V was trimmed by 1 base and J by 5 bases, leaving 11 bases between them. CDR1 is MNHEY, CDR2 SMNVEV, per germline (reference sequence). The CDR3 consists of 15 residues. As DNA, the CDR3 is TGTGCCAGCAGTTTATATGGACAGCCAAATGAAAAACTGTTTTTT. Encoded protein: CASSLYGQPNEKLFF.

J is TRBJ2-1 and V is TRBV6-2 or TRBV6-3, with D unclear. The CDR3 spans 15 residues. CDR1 is MNHEY, CDR2 SVGEGT, per germline. Deletions cut 7 bases from V and 1 base from J, with 14 bases between. The CDR3 DNA reads TGTGCCAGCAACCCCCCGGAGAAATCCTACAATGAGCAGTTCTTC. As protein: CASNPPEKSYNEQFF.

The table lists this clone with a few counts. The chain joins TRBV7-2 to TRBJ2-2; 14 bases fit TRBD2. Germline V lookup: CDR1 SGHTA, CDR2 FQGNSA. J lost 0 bases, V lost 5 bases, and 2 bases had no gene match. This CDR3 is built from 17 residues. For the CDR3, the DNA is TGTGCCAGCAGCCGGACTAGCGGGGGGACGAACACCGGGGAGCTGTTTTTT. The encoded protein is CASSRTSGGTNTGELFF. Drawing the rest from reference TRBV7-2 and TRBJ2-2, the complete variable domain is GAGVSQSPSNKVTEKGKDVELRCDPISGHTALYWYRQSLGQGLEFLIYFQGNSAPDKSGLPSDRFSAERTGGSVSTLTIQRTQQEDSAVYLCASSRTSGGTNTGELFFGEGSRLTVL.

The V call is TRBV5-5, the J call TRBJ1-4; 8 positions agree with TRBD1. Germline CDR1 SGHKS, CDR2 YYEKEE (reference sequence). The CDR3 has 14 amino acids. The V segment lost 4 bases and the J segment 6 bases; nucleotides outside the gene matches: 5. CDR3 residues: CASSRTGGDEKLFF. In nucleotides, the CDR3 is TGTGCCAGCAGCCGTACAGGGGGGGATGAAAAACTGTTTTTT. The whole variable domain, filled in from reference TRBV5-5 and TRBJ1-4, reads DAGVTQSPTHLIKTRGQQVTLRCSPISGHKSVSWYQQVLGQGPQFIFQYYEKEERGRGNFPDRFSARQFPNYSSELNVNALLLGDSALYLCASSRTGGDEKLFFGSGTQLSVL.

This chain links TRBV28 with TRBJ2-2; possibly TRBD1 or TRBD2 for D (7 bases each). The ends were cut back, 6 bases at V and 5 bases at J, with 13 bases in the middle. The CDR3 is 14 residues long. Germline CDR1 MDHEN, CDR2 SYDVKM. The chain's CDR3 is CASRAGGETGELFF. The CDR3 DNA reads as TGTGCCAGCAGGGCAGGGGGGGAAACCGGGGAGCTGTTTTTT.

This clone is a singleton in its sample. The chain couples TRBV19 to TRBJ1-3; a possible D gene is TRBD1 (5 bases). CDR1 LNHDA and CDR2 SQIVND come from the germline V gene (reference sequence). The ends were cut back, 5 bases at V and 0 bases at J, with 8 bases in the middle. CDR3 length: 14 residues. The CDR3 DNA reads as TGTGCCAGTAGTTTCGGGGGCTCTGGAAACACCATATATTTT. Encoded protein: CASSFGGSGNTIYF.

The V gene is TRBV3-1 (or the pseudogene TRBV3-2), the J gene TRBJ1-5; tentatively, D is TRBD1 (5 bases). Per germline, CDR1 LGHDT and CDR2 YNNKEL (reference sequence). The germline V and J ends were trimmed by 1 base and 4 bases, with 8 bases remaining between them. The CDR3 covers 14 residues. The CDR3 DNA sequence: TGTGCCAGCAGCCAAGCCAGGGTTAATCAGCCCCAGCATTTT. It encodes CASSQARVNQPQHF.

This chain joins TRBV10-1 and TRBJ1-2; a weak D match, TRBD1 (5 bases). This CDR3 spans 14 amino acids. The germline gives CDR1 WNHNN, CDR2 SYGVQD (reference sequence). Between the trimmed V and J ends, which lost 2 bases and 4 bases, there was a span of 11 bases. The CDR3: CASSEIRGGYGYTF. In DNA, the CDR3 is TGCGCCAGCAGTGAGATCCGGGGCGGCTATGGCTACACCTTC.

J is TRBJ1-5 and V is TRBV3-1 (or the pseudogene TRBV3-2), with 7 bases lining up with TRBD1. Germline lookup yields CDR1 LGHDT and CDR2 YNNKEL (reference sequence). This CDR3 has 19 amino acids. J was trimmed by 1 base and V by 2 bases; bases with no gene match: 14. The CDR3 sequence is CASSQMAEGAHQSNQPQHF. The DNA for the CDR3 is TGTGCCAGCAGCCAAATGGCGGAGGGGGCTCATCAAAGCAATCAGCCCCAGCATTTT.

This sequence joins TRBV24-1 and TRBJ1-1; perhaps TRBD1 as D (5 bases). This CDR3 comprises 13 residues. Germline-derived CDR1 and CDR2 are KGHDR and SFDVKD. The V gene lost 4 bases and the J gene lost 6 bases, with 11 bases spanning the gap. CDR3 in DNA: TGTGCCACCAGTGACCCCTTGGGGGCTGAAGCTTTCTTT. Its translation is CATSDPLGAEAFF.

This clone turned up a few times. The CDR3 sequence is CASSSRDRGKGNEQFF. The CDR3 nucleotides read TGTGCCAGCAGCTCCAGGGACAGGGGGAAGGGCAATGAGCAGTTCTTC. This chain connects TRBV11-1 to TRBJ2-1; 11 positions match TRBD1. Germline lookup yields CDR1 SGHAT and CDR2 FQDESV (reference sequence). This CDR3 contains 16 residues. The J segment lost 6 bases and the V segment lost 4 bases, leaving 8 bases of the junction unmatched.

The rearrangement joins TRBV7-3 to TRBJ2-3; 8 bases align to TRBD1. Germline V gene lookup returns CDR1 SGHTA and CDR2 FQGTGA. Germline trimming cut 8 bases from V and 3 bases from J; bases unmatched to any gene: 10. The CDR3 contains 15 residues. The CDR3 sequence is CASSTGQGATDTQYF. CDR3 DNA: TGTGCCAGCTCTACGGGGCAGGGGGCAACAGATACGCAGTATTTT.

This clone was seen a few times. The rearrangement uses TRBV10-3 and TRBJ2-7, with TRBD1 matching 8 bases. V shed 4 bases, J shed 6 bases, and the junction held 8 bases outside the gene matches. Germline CDR1 and CDR2: ENHRY and SYGVKD. The CDR3 extends over 14 amino acids. The CDR3 sequence is CAISATDRVGEQYF. Written as DNA, the CDR3 is TGTGCCATCAGTGCAACGGACAGGGTGGGCGAGCAGTACTTC.

The rearrangement joins TRBV6-6 to TRBJ1-5; 7 positions agree with TRBD1. Trimming took 0 bases from V and 6 from J; bases not matched to a gene: 5. In germline, CDR1 is MNHNY, CDR2 SVGAGI (reference sequence). The length of the CDR3 is 15 residues. CDR3 nucleotide sequence: TGTGCCAGCAGTTACTCGACAGGGTCAAGTCAGCCCCAGCATTTT. Translation: CASSYSTGSSQPQHF.

This clone is deemed hyperexpanded (1% or more). The chain carries TRBV7-9 and TRBJ2-7, with D perhaps assigned TRBD1 or TRBD2 (6 bases each). The CDR3 sequence is 12 residues long. Trimming took 5 bases from V and 7 from J, leaving 12 bases between them. Germline V gives CDR1 SEHNR, CDR2 FQNEAQ (reference sequence). In DNA form, the CDR3 reads TGTGCCAGCAGCCGGGGGCTAAGGGAGCAGTACTTC. Residues: CASSRGLREQYF.

The chain has TRBV4-3 and TRBJ1-4, with 7 positions matching TRBD1. The germline gives CDR1 LGHNA, CDR2 YSLEER. V lost 3 bases to trimming and J lost 5 bases; unmatched junction nucleotides: 9. The CDR3 spans 16 residues. CDR3 coding DNA: TGCGCCAGCAGCCAGAGACCAGACAGGGCGAATGAAAAACTGTTTTTT. Translated: CASSQRPDRANEKLFF.

The V call is TRBV27, the J call TRBJ2-1, with D uncertain. With 0 bases removed from V and 3 bases from J, the gap between germline ends came to 9 bases. The CDR3 extends over 15 amino acids. The germline CDR1 and CDR2 sequences are MNHEY and SMNVEV (reference sequence). CDR3 in amino acids: CASSLSLSHYNEQFF. DNA for the CDR3: TGTGCCAGCAGTTTATCACTATCCCACTACAATGAGCAGTTCTTC.

In its sample, this clone was seen once. The V gene is TRBV5-1, the J gene TRBJ1-4; tentative D call: TRBD1 (6 bases). Looked up from germline, CDR1 is SGHRS and CDR2 is YFSETQ. The germline V and J ends were trimmed by 1 base and 2 bases, with 9 bases remaining between them. This CDR3 spans 15 amino acids. CDR3 residues: CASSLKGHTNEKLFF. CDR3 coding DNA: TGCGCCAGCAGCTTGAAGGGACATACTAATGAAAAACTGTTTTTT.